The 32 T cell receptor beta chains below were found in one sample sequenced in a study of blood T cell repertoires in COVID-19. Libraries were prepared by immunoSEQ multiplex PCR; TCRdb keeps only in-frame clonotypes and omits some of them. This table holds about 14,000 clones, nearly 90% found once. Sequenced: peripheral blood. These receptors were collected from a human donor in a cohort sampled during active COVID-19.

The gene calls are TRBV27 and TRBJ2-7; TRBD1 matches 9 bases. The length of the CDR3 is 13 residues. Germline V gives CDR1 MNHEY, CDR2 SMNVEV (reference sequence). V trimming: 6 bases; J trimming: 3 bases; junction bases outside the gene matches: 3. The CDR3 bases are TGTGCCAGCAGGGGACAGGGCCGCTACGAGCAGTACTTC. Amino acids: CASRGQGRYEQYF.

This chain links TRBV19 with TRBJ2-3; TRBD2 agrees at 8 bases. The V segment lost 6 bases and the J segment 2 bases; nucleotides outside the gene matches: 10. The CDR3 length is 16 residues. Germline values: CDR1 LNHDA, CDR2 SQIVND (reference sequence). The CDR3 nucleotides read TGTGCCAGTAGGGGGGGGCTAGCGGGTTCCACAGATACGCAGTATTTT. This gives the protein CASRGGLAGSTDTQYF.

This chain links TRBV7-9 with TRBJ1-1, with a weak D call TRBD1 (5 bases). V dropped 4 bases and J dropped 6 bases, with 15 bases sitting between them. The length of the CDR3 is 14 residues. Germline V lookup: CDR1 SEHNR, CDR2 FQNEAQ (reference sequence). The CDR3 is CASSSTAPGAEAFF. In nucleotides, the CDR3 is TGTGCCAGCAGCTCGACAGCCCCGGGCGCTGAAGCTTTCTTT.

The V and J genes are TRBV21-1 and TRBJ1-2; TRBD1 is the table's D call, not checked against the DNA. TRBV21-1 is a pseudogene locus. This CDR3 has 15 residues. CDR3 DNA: TGTGCCAGCAGCAAGGCGGGACAGGGATTTCGATGCTACACCTTC. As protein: CASSKAGQGFRCYTF.

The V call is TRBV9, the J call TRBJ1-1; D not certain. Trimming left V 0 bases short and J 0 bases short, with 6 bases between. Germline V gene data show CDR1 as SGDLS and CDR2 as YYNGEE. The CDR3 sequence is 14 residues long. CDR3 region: CASSVGELNTEAFF. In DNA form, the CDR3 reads TGTGCCAGCAGCGTAGGAGAATTGAACACTGAAGCTTTCTTT.

The CDR3 here is CASSRRTGEPENTEAFF. CDR3 nucleotides: TGCGCCAGCAGCCGACGTACAGGGGAACCGGAGAACACTGAAGCTTTCTTT. V and J are TRBV5-1 and TRBJ1-1; 7 bases agree with TRBD1. The V gene end was trimmed by 4 bases and the J gene end by 1 base; junction bases not matched to a gene: 13. The CDR3 runs 17 residues. Germline-derived CDR1 and CDR2 are SGHRS and YFSETQ.

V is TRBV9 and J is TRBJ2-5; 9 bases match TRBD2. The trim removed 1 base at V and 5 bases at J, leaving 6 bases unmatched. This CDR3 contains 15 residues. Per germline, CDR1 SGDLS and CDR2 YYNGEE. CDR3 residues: CASSVTSGWGETQYF. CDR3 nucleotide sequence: TGTGCCAGCAGCGTAACTAGCGGGTGGGGGGAGACCCAGTACTTC.

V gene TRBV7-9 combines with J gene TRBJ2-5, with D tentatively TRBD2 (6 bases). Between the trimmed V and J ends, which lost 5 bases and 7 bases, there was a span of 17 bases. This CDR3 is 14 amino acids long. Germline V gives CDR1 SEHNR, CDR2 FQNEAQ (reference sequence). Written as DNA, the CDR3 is TGTGCCAGCAGCCCGGACTACACCGAGGGGACCCAGTACTTC. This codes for CASSPDYTEGTQYF. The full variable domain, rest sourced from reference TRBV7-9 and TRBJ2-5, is DTGVSQNPRHKITKRGQNVTFRCDPISEHNRLYWYRQTLGQGPEFLTYFQNEAQLEKSRLLSDRFSAERPKGSFSTLEIQRTEQGDSAMYLCASSPDYTEGTQYFGPGTRLLVL.

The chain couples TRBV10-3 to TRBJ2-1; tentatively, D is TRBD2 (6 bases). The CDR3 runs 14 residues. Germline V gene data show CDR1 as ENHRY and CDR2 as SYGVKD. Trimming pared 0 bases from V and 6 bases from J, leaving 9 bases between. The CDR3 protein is CAISESGGPNEQFF. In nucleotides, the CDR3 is TGTGCCATCAGTGAGTCCGGGGGTCCCAATGAGCAGTTCTTC.

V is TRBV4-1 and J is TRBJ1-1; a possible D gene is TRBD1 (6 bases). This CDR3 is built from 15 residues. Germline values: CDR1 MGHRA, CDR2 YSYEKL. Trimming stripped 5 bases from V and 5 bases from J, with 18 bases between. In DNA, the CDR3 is TGCGCCAGCAGCAAGTCAAGGGGAGGGGGTACTGAAGCTTTCTTT. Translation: CASSKSRGGGTEAFF.

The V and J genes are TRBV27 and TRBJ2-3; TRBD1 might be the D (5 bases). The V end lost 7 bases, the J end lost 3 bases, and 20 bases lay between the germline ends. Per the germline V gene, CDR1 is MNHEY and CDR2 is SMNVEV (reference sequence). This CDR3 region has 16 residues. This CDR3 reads CASNPISEGATDTQYF. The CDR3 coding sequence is TGTGCCAGCAACCCTATATCGGAAGGGGCGACAGATACGCAGTATTTT.

CDR3 residues: CATSDDKQTWETQYF. CDR3 nucleotide sequence: TGTGCCACCAGCGACGATAAACAGACCTGGGAGACCCAGTACTTC. This chain connects TRBV15 to TRBJ2-5; D is unresolved. The CDR3 is 15 amino acids. The V end lost 5 bases, the J end lost 5 bases, and 18 bases lay between the germline ends. Germline assignment: CDR1 LNHNV and CDR2 YYDKDF (reference sequence).

The CDR3 DNA is TGTGCCAGCAGCTTAGTTCGCGGGGCGGAAGCTTTCTTT. Its translation: CASSLVRGAEAFF. This chain joins TRBV7-2 and TRBJ1-1, with D maybe TRBD1 (5 bases). From germline, CDR1 is SGHTA and CDR2 FQGNSA. The ends were cut back, 1 base at V and 8 bases at J, with 11 bases in the middle. The CDR3 length is 13 residues.

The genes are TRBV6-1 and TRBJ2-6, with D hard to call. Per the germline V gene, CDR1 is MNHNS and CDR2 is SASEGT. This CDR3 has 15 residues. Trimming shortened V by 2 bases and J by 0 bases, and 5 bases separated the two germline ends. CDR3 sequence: CASSESGSGANVLTF. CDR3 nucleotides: TGTGCCAGCAGTGAATCAGGCTCTGGGGCCAACGTCCTGACTTTC.

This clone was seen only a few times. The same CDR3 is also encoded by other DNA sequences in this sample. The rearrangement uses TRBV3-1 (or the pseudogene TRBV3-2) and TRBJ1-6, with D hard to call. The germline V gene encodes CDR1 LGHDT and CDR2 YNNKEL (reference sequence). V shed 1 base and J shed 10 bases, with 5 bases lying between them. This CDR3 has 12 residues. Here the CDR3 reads CASSQGASPLHF. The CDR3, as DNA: TGTGCCAGCAGCCAAGGGGCGTCACCCCTCCACTTT.

CDR3 region: CASSQTHFSGANVLTF. Here the CDR3 DNA reads TGCGCCAGCAGCCAAACCCACTTTTCTGGGGCCAACGTCCTGACTTTC. The chain uses TRBV4-3 and TRBJ2-6; no definite D call. Trimming left V 2 bases short and J 1 base short, with 9 bases between. This CDR3 is 16 amino acids long. Looked up from germline, CDR1 is LGHNA and CDR2 is YSLEER.

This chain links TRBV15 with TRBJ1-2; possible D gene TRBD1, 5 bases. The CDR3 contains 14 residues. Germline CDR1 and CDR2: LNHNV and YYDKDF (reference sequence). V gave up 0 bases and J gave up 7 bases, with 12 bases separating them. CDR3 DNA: TGTGCCACCAGCAGAGACGGGGGGGGTGGTGGCTACACCTTC. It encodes CATSRDGGGGGYTF.

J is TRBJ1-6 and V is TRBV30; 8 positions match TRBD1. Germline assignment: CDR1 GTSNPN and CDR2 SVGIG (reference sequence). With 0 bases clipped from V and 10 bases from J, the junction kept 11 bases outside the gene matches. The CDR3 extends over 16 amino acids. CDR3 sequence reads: CAWSVKGTGYGSPLHF. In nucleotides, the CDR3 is TGTGCCTGGAGTGTTAAGGGGACAGGATATGGATCACCCCTCCACTTT.

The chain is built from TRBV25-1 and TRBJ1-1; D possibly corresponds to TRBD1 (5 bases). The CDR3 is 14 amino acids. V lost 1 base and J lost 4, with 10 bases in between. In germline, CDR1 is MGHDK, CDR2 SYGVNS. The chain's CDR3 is CASSESVGGTEAFF. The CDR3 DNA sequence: TGTGCCAGCAGTGAATCGGTCGGGGGCACTGAAGCTTTCTTT.

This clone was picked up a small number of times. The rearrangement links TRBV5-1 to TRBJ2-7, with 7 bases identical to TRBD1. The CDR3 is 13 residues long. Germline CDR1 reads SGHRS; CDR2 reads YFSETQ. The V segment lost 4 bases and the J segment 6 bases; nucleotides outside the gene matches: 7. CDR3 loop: CASSTPQGREQYF. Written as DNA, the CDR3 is TGCGCCAGCAGCACACCACAGGGGCGCGAGCAGTACTTC.

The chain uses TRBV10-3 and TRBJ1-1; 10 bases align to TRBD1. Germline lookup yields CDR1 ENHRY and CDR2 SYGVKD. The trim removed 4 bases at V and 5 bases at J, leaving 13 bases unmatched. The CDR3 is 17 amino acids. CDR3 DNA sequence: TGTGCCATCAGTGTGGAGACAGGGGGCGGAGGAGGGACTGAAGCTTTCTTT. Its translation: CAISVETGGGGGTEAFF.

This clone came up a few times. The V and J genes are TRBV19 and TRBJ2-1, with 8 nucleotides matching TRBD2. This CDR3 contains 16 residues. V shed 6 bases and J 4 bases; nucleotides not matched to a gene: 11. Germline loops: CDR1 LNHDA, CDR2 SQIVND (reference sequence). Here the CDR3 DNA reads TGTGCCAGTAGGAGCTTAAGCGGGAGCTTTTACAATGAGCAGTTCTTC. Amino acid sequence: CASRSLSGSFYNEQFF.

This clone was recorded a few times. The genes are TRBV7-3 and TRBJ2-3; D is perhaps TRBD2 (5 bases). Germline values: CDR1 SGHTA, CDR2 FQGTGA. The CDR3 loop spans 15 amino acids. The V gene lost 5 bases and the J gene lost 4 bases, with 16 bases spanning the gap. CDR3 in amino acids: CASSPDSVGPDTQYF. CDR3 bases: TGTGCCAGCAGCCCGGACTCAGTAGGGCCAGATACGCAGTATTTT.

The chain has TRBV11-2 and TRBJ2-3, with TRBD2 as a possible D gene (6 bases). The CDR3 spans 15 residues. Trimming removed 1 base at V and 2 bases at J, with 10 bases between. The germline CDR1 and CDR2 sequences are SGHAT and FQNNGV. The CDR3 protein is CASSLARGATDTQYF. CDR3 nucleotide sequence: TGTGCCAGCAGCTTAGCTCGCGGGGCCACAGATACGCAGTATTTT.

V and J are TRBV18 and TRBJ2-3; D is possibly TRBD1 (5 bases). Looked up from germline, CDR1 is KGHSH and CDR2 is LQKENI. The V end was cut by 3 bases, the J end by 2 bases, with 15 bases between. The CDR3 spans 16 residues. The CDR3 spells CASSPLRAGATDTQYF. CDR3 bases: TGTGCCAGCTCACCCCTTCGCGCTGGGGCCACAGATACGCAGTATTTT.

The CDR3 nucleotides are TGCGCCAGCAGCCAAGACGGGACACCGAGAAATGAGCAGTTCTTC. Translated: CASSQDGTPRNEQFF. J is TRBJ2-1 and V is TRBV4-3, with D perhaps matching TRBD1 (6 bases). V lost 0 bases and J lost 7, with 13 bases in between. CDR1 and CDR2 from the germline V gene are LGHNA and YSLEER. This CDR3 contains 15 residues.

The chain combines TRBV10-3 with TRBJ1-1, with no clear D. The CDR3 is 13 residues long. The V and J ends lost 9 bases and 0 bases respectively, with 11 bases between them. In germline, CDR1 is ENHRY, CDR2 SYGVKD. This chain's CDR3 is CAIQAEVNTEAFF. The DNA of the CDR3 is TGTGCCATTCAGGCGGAGGTGAACACTGAAGCTTTCTTT.

CDR3 in amino acids: CSVAQTQGYGYTF. The CDR3 DNA is TGCAGCGTGGCTCAAACACAGGGATATGGCTACACCTTC. The chain combines TRBV29-1 with TRBJ1-2, with TRBD1 as a possible D gene (6 bases). CDR1 and CDR2 from the germline V gene are SQVTM and ANQGSEA. V lost 6 bases and J lost 5, with 16 bases in between. The CDR3 runs 13 residues.

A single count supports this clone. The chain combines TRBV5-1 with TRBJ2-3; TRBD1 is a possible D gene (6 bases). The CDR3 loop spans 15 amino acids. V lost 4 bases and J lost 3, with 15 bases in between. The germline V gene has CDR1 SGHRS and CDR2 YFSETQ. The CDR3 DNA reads TGCGCCAGCAGCCCCGGGTCAGGGGCAACAGATACGCAGTATTTT. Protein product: CASSPGSGATDTQYF.

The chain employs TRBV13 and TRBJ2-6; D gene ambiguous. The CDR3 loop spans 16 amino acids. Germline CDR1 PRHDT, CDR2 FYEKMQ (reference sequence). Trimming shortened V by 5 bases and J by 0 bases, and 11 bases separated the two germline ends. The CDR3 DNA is TGTGCCAGCAGCCTCACGAGGATCTCTGGGGCCAACGTCCTGACTTTC. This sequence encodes CASSLTRISGANVLTF.

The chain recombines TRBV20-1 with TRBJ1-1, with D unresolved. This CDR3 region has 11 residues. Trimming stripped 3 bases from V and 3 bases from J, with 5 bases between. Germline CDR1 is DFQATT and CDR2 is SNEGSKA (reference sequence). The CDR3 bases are TGCAGTGCTAGTTCCGACACTGAAGCTTTCTTT. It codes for CSASSDTEAFF.

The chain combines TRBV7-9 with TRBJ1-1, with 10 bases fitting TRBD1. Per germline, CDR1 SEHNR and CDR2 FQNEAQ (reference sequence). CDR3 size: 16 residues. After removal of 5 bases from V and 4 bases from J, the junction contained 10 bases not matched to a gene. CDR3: CASSPTTGTGVTEAFF. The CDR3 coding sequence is TGTGCCAGCAGCCCGACCACCGGGACAGGGGTCACTGAAGCTTTCTTT.